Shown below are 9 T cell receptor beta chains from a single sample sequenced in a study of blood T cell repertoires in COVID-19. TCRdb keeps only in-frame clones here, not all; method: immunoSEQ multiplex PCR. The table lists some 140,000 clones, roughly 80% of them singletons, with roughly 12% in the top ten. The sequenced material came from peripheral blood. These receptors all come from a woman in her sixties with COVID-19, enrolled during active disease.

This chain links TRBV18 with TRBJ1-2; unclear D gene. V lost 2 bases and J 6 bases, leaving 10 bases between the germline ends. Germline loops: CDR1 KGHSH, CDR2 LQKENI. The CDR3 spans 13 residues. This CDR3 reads CASSPLQLDGYTF. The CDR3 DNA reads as TGTGCCAGCTCACCATTACAGTTAGATGGCTACACCTTC.

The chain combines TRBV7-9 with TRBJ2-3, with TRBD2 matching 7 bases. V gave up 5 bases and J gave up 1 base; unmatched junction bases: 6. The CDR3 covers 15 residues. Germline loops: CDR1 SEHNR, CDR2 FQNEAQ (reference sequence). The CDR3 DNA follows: TGTGCCAGCAGCCCCCGGGGGGAGGGCACAGATACGCAGTATTTT. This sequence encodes CASSPRGEGTDTQYF.

CDR3 sequence reads: CASSKIAGQATEAFF. The CDR3 DNA follows: TGCGCCAGCAGCAAAATCGCGGGACAGGCTACTGAAGCTTTCTTT. J is TRBJ1-1 and V is TRBV5-1, with 8 nucleotides matching TRBD1. The trim removed 4 bases at V and 5 bases at J, leaving 10 bases unmatched. This CDR3 contains 15 residues. From germline, CDR1 is SGHRS and CDR2 YFSETQ.

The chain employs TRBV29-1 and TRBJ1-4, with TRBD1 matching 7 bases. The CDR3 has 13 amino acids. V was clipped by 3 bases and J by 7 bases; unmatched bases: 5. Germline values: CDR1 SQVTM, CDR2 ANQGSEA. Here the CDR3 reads CSVEKNRGEKLFF. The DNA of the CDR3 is TGCAGCGTTGAGAAGAACAGGGGTGAAAAACTGTTTTTT.

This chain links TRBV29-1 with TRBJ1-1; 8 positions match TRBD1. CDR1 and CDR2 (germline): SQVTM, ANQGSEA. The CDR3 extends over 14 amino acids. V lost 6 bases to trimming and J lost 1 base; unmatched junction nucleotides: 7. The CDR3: CSVQGQGGNTEAFF. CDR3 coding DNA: TGCAGCGTACAAGGACAGGGTGGGAACACTGAAGCTTTCTTT.

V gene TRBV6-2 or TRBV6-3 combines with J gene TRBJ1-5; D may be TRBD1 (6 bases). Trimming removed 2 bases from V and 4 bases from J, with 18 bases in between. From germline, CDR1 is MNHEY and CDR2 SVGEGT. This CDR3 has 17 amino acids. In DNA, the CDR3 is TGTGCCAGCAGTTACCGCGCAGCTGGGACACCAAATCAGCCCCAGCATTTT. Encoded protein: CASSYRAAGTPNQPQHF.

In DNA, the CDR3 is TGTGCCAGCAGCTTAACGGGGAGCGGGGGGGCGAACATTCAGTACTTC. Translation: CASSLTGSGGANIQYF. The J gene is TRBJ2-4, the V gene TRBV7-3; 10 nucleotides align to TRBD2. V dropped 0 bases and J dropped 7; count of bases not matched to a gene: 6. Per germline, CDR1 SGHTA and CDR2 FQGTGA. This CDR3 is built from 16 residues.

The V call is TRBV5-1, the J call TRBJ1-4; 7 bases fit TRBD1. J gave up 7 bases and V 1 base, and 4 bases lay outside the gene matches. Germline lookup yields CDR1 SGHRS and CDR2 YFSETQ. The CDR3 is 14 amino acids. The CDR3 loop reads CASSLTGVSEKLFF. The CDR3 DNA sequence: TGCGCCAGCAGCTTGACAGGGGTCAGTGAAAAACTGTTTTTT.

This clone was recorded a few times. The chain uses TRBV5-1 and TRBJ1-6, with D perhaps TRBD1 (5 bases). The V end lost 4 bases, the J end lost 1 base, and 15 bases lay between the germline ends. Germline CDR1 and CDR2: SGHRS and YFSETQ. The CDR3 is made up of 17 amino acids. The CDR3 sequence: CASSLARDRSYNSPLHF. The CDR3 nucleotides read TGCGCCAGCAGCCTCGCCAGGGATAGATCCTATAATTCACCCCTCCACTTT.